This T cell receptor (beta chain) was captured by sequencing in a study of blood T cell repertoires in COVID-19. For the study at large: Material from acute and convalescent COVID-19 was sourced from the United States, Italy and Spain.

Methods used by the authors: Estimation of nucleated cell counts was performed using reference gene primer amplification. Some clones are missing from TCRdb's copy, which holds only in-frame ones; the method was immunoSEQ multiplex PCR. V, J and clone size derive from that table, while D and trimming were established from the DNA sequence. The table records approximately 390,000 clones, almost 90% of them present only once. This clone was seen a single time. V was pared by 5 bases and J by 2 bases, with 13 bases between. CDR1 and CDR2 from the germline V gene are KGHSH and LQKENI. The CDR3 length is 14 residues.

The chain uses TRBV18 and TRBJ2-7; D may be TRBD2 (6 bases). The sequenced sample consisted of peripheral blood. This clonotype originated in a man aged 18 to 30 with active or convalescent COVID-19. As DNA, the CDR3 is TGTGCCAGCTCATCGCGGGACGGAACCTACGAGCAGTACTTC. Protein sequence: CASSSRDGTYEQYF.